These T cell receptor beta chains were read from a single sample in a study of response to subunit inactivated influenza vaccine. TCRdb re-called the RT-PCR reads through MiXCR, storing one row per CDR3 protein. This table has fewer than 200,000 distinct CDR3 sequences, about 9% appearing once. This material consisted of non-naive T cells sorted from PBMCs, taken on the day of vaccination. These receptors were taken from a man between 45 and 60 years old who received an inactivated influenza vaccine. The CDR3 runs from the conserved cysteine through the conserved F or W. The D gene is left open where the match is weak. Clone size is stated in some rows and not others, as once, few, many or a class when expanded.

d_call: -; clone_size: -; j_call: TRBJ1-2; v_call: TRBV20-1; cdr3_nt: TGCAGTGTCGCTGGGCAGGGAGACTATGGCTACACCTTC; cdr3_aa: CSVAGQGDYGYTF
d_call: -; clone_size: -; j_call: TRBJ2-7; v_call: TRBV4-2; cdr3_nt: TGTGCCAGCAGCCAAGATAGCCGCGAGCAGTACTTC; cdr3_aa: CASSQDSREQYF
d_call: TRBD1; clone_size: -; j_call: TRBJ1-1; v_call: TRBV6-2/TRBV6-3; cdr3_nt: TGTGCCAGCAGTTACAAACAGGGGGCTAGGTGGACTGAAGCTTTCTTT; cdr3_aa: CASSYKQGARWTEAFF
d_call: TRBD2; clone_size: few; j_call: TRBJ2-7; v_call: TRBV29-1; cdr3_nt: TGCAGCGTCGGGAGGGCGGGGACCTACGAGCAGTACTTC; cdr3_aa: CSVGRAGTYEQYF
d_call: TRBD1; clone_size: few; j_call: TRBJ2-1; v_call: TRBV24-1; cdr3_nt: TGTGCCACCAGTGCCCTAGGACAGGGGTCCTACAATGAGCAGTTCTTC; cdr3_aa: CATSALGQGSYNEQFF
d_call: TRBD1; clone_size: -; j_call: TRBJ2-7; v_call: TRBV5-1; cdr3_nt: TGCGCCAGCAGCTTGGACACAGGGGGCAGGTACGAGCAGTACTTC; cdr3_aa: CASSLDTGGRYEQYF
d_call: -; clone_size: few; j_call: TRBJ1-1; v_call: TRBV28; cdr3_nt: TGTGCCAGCAGTGGAGGGATAGGGGGGAACACTGAAGCTTTCTTT; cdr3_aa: CASSGGIGGNTEAFF
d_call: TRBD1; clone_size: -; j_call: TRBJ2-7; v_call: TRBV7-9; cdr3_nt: TGTGCCAGCAGCGGGACAGGCACGATCTCCTTGCCCGACGAGCAGTACTTC; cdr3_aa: CASSGTGTISLPDEQYF
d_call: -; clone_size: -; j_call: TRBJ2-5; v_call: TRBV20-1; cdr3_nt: TGCAGTGCTGACCACATCGTCCCGAGTGAGACCCAGTACTTC; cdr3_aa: CSADHIVPSETQYF
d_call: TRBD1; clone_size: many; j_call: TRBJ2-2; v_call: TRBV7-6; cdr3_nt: TGTGCCAGCAGCCGGACAGGGGCAAATACCGGGGAGCTGTTTTTT; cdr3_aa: CASSRTGANTGELFF
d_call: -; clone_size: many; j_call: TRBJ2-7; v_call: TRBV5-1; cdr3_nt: TGCGCCAGCAGCTCCCGACAGGCCCCCTACGAGCAGTACTTC; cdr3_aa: CASSSRQAPYEQYF
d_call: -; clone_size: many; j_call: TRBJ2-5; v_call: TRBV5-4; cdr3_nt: TGTGCCAGCAGCTTGTCGGGACCTCAAGGTGGGACCCAGTACTTC; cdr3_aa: CASSLSGPQGGTQYF
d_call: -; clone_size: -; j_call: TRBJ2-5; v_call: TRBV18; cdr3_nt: TGTGCCAGCTCATCGTCGCTTAGCGGAGGTGGGGAGACCCAGTACTTC; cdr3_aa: CASSSSLSGGGETQYF
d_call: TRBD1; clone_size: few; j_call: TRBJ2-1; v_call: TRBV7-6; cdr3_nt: TGTGCCAGCAGCCCCGGGACAGGGGCCTACAATGAGCAGTTCTTC; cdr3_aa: CASSPGTGAYNEQFF
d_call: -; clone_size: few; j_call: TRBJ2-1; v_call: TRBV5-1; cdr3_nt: TGCGCCAGCAGGGCAGAGAGTTCCTACAATGAGCAGTTCTTC; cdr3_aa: CASRAESSYNEQFF
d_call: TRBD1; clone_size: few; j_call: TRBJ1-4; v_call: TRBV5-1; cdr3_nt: TGCGCCAGCAGCTTGGGGACAGGGAATAATGAAAAACTGTTTTTT; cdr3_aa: CASSLGTGNNEKLFF
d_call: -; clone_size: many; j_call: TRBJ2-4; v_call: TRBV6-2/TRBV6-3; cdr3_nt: TGTGCCAGCAGCTCCGGGACCCAAGGAAACATTCAGTACTTC; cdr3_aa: CASSSGTQGNIQYF
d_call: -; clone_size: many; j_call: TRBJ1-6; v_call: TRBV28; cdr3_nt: TGTGCCAGCAGTTTTGTGAATTCACCCCTCCACTTT; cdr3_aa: CASSFVNSPLHF
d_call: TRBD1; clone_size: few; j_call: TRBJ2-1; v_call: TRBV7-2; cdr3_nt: TGTGCCAGCAGCTTCACCGGGACAGGGTTTGTTGGTGAGCAGTTCTTC; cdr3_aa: CASSFTGTGFVGEQFF
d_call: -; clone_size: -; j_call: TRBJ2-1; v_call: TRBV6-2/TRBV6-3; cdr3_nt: TGTGCCAGCAGTTATTCCCTCTATAATTACAATGAGCAGTTCTTC; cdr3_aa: CASSYSLYNYNEQFF
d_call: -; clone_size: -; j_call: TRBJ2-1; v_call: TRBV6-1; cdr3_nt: TGTGCCAGCAGTGATTCGGGGGAGTGGGATGAGCAGTTCTTC; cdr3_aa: CASSDSGEWDEQFF
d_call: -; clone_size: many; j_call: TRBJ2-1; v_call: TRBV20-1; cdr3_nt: TGCAGTGCTAGAGATCCCTCCGGGACTCGCCGCTACAATGAGCAGTTCTTC; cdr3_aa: CSARDPSGTRRYNEQFF
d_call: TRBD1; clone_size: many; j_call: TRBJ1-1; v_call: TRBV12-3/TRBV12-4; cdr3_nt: TGTGCCAGCAGTTTAGTCGGGACAGGGGCCGCTGAAGCTTTCTTT; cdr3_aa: CASSLVGTGAAEAFF
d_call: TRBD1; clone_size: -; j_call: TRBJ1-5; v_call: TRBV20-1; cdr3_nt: TGCAGTGCTAGTACAGGGGTTAGTCAGCCCCAGCATTTT; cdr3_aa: CSASTGVSQPQHF
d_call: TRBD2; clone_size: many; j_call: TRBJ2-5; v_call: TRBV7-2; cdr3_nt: TGTGCCAGCAGCCCTCGGACTAGCGGGGTAGAGACCCAGTACTTC; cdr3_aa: CASSPRTSGVETQYF
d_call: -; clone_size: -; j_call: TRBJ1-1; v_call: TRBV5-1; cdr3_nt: TGCGCCAGCAGCTTGGGGACCAAGTGGGACACTGAAGCTTTCTTT; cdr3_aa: CASSLGTKWDTEAFF
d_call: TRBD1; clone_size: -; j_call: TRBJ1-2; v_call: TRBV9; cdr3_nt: TGTGCCAGCAGCCCGACGGGACAGGGCTATGGCTACACCTTC; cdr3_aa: CASSPTGQGYGYTF
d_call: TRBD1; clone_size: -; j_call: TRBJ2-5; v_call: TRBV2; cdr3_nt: TGTGCCAGCAGCCCTACCCTAGACAGGGAAGAGACCCAGTACTTC; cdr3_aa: CASSPTLDREETQYF
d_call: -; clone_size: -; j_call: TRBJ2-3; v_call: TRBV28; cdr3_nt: TGTGCCAGCAGTTCTAACAACAGGGCTTACCATCAAGATACGCAGTATTTT; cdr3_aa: CASSSNNRAYHQDTQYF
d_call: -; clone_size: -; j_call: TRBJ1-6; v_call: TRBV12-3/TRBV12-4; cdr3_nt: TGTGCCAGCACCAATTATCGGACACCCCTCCACTTT; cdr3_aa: CASTNYRTPLHF
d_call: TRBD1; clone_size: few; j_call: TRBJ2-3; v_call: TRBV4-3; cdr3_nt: TGCGCCAGCAGCCAAGATCGGACAGGGTCAACAGATACGCAGTATTTT; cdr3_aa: CASSQDRTGSTDTQYF
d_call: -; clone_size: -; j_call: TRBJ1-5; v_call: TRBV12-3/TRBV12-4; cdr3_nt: TGTGCCAGCAGTTTAAGAGGGAATCAGCCCCAGCATTTT; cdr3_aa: CASSLRGNQPQHF
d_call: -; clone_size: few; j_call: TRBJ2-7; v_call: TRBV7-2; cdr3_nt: TGTGCCAGCAGCTTAGCGGTCCAGCCCCTCTACGAGCAGTACTTC; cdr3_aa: CASSLAVQPLYEQYF
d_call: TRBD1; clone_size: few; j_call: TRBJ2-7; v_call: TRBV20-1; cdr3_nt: TGCAGTGCTTGGGACAGGGGTGCCGAGCAGTACTTC; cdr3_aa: CSAWDRGAEQYF
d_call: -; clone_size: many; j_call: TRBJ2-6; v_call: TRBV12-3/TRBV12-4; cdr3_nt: TGTGCCAGCAGTGTGGGAGGGGGTGGGGCCAACGTCCTGACTTTC; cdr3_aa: CASSVGGGGANVLTF